This T cell receptor (beta chain) was sequenced for a study of T cells after yellow fever vaccination. TCRdb re-analysed the 5' RACE reads in MiXCR, keeping a single row per CDR3 protein. In the table there are hundreds of thousands of distinct CDR3 sequences, roughly 13% of which are singletons. CDR1 and CDR2 from the germline V gene are SGHTA and FQGNSA. The CDR3 length is 17 residues. V was pared by 5 bases and J by 0 bases, with 7 bases of the junction left unmatched. The sequence came from a man aged 30-40 years who received the YFV17D yellow fever vaccine. This chain connects TRBV7-2 to TRBJ2-6; 7 bases are a match to TRBD2. The material was PBMCs, obtained on the day of the yellow fever booster vaccination. This chain's CDR3 is CASSRLASFSGANVLTF. CDR3 bases: TGTGCCAGCAGCCGACTAGCTTCTTTCTCTGGGGCCAACGTCCTGACTTTC.